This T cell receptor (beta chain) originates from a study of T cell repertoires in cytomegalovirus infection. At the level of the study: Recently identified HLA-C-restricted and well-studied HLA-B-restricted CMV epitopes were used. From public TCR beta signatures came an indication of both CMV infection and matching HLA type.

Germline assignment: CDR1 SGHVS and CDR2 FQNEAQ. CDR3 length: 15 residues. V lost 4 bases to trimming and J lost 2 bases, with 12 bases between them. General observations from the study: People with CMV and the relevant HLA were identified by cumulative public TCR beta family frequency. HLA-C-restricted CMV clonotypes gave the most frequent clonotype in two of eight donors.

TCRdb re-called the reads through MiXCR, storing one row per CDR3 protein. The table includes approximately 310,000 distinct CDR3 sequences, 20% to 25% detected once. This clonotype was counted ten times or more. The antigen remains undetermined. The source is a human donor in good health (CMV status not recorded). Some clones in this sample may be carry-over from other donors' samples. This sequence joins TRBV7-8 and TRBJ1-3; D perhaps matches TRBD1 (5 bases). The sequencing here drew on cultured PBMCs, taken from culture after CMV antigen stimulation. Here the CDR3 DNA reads TGTGCCAGCAGCTCTAGTTCGGGGGCTGGAAACACCATATATTTT. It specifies CASSSSSGAGNTIYF.